Shown below are 22 T cell receptor beta chains from a single sample sequenced in a study of CD8+ T cells in alopecia areata. The sequencing template was cDNA reverse transcribed from extracted RNA. Here immunoSEQ multiplex PCR was the method, and the copy in TCRdb shows in-frame clones only, minus some. This sample comprises about 300,000 clones, none seen once only. Cell sorting was performed on pooled cutaneous lymph node cells with CD4, CD8alpha, NKG2D, NKG2ACE and other markers. The sample consisted of CD4+ T cells sorted from a lymph node. These receptors were taken from a C3H/HeJ mouse with alopecia areata. The strain's MHC: H2-k.

This clone was detected only a few times. The germline and genes are mouse ones. With the read ending 4 residues before the CDR3 end, the germline J gene is used to fill in that end. The chain has TRBV13-1 and TRBJ2-1, with a possible D match to TRBD1 (6 bases). The CDR3 loop spans 13 amino acids. In germline, CDR1 is NSHNY, CDR2 SYGAGN. The germline V and J ends were trimmed by 5 bases and 4 bases, with 10 bases remaining between them. The CDR3 bases that were read are TGTGCCAGCAGGAGGACAGTATATGCT. This gives the protein CASRRTVYA. The complete CDR3 sequence is CASRRTVYAEQFF.

This clone was observed a handful of times. Genes and germline are mouse. The read finishes 4 residues shy of the CDR3 end, and the germline J gene is used to complete it. In the same sample, other DNA sequences code for this CDR3. V is TRBV5 and J is TRBJ2-5; 7 positions agree with TRBD2. Germline CDR1 and CDR2: LGHNA and YNLKQL (reference sequence). This CDR3 region has 14 residues. The trim removed 4 bases at V and 1 base at J, leaving 2 bases unmatched. CDR3 bases read: TGTGCCAGCAGCCCCCTGGGGGACCAAGAC. It specifies CASSPLGDQD. The entire CDR3 is CASSPLGDQDTQYF.

This clone turned up a few times. A much larger clone lies one base from this, so it may be a read error. Gene names and germline match the mouse. The CDR3 DNA, read in part, is TGTGCCTGGAGTCCGGGACAGGAAGAC. This codes for CAWSPGQED. The complete CDR3 protein is CAWSPGQEDTQYF. The chain employs TRBV31 and TRBJ2-5; 8 bases are a match to TRBD1. Read coverage stops 4 residues before the CDR3 terminus; the germline J gene supplies the remainder. CDR1 and CDR2 (germline): GKSSPN, SITVG. This CDR3 is 13 amino acids long.

About this clone itself: Germline and genes: mouse. The read comes to an end 4 residues before the CDR3 does, leaving the germline J gene to fill in the end. This rearrangement joins TRBV19 to TRBJ2-1; 8 bases fit TRBD2. Germline values: CDR1 FNHDT, CDR2 SITEND (reference sequence). The CDR3 length is 15 residues. Trimming took 3 bases from V and 1 from J; bases not matched to a gene: 3. The CDR3: CASSTHWGNYAEQFF. CDR3 DNA (partial): TGTGCCAGCAGTACTCACTGGGGGAACTATGCT.

About this clone: All gene names here are mouse names. The read ends 4 residues shy of where the CDR3 ends; the end is completed using the germline J gene. The V and J genes are TRBV13-1 and TRBJ2-5; no clear D gene. V was shortened by 1 base and J by 2 bases, with 5 bases between the two germline ends. There are 13 residues in the CDR3. Germline V CDR1 and CDR2: NSHNY, SYGAGN. The CDR3 protein is CASSDSAQDTQYF. CDR3 DNA, as far as it was read: TGTGCCAGCAGTGATTCAGCCCAAGAC.

Note on this clone: The genes and germline here are from mouse. The sequenced fragment ends 4 residues before the CDR3 boundary, so the rest is inferred from the germline J gene. The chain combines TRBV14 with TRBJ2-1; 10 bases line up with TRBD1. In germline, CDR1 is SGHDT, CDR2 FRDEAV. CDR3 length: 14 amino acids. The CDR3 loop reads CASRRQGARAEQFF. The CDR3 DNA, read in part, is TGTGCCAGCAGACGACAGGGGGCGCGGGCT.

In regard to this clone: The listed genes are named as in mouse. The DNA ends 4 residues before the CDR3 does, and the rest of the CDR3 is filled in from the germline J gene. The chain recombines TRBV13-2 with TRBJ1-2, with a weak D call TRBD1 (5 bases). Trimming left V 0 bases short and J 1 base short, with 10 bases between. The germline V gene encodes CDR1 NNHNN and CDR2 SYGAGS (reference sequence). The CDR3 is 15 residues long. Partial CDR3 DNA: TGTGCCAGCGGTGATGAGGCGGGGGGAAACTCC. Translating it yields CASGDEAGGNS. The complete CDR3 protein is CASGDEAGGNSDYTF.

This clone showed up just a few times. Gene labels here are mouse ones. The read gets to within 4 residues of the CDR3 end, and the germline J gene fills in the rest. The chain recombines TRBV19 with TRBJ2-1; a possible D gene is TRBD2 (5 bases). The CDR3 totals 16 residues. V was trimmed by 5 bases and J by 2 bases, leaving 17 bases between them. Germline V gene data show CDR1 as FNHDT and CDR2 as SITEND (reference sequence). The CDR3 DNA, read in part, is TGTGCCAGCAGCCCTATCCTGGGAGGGTACTATGCT. This encodes CASSPILGGYYA. The full CDR3 protein is CASSPILGGYYAEQFF.

Concerning this clone itself: The germline and genes are mouse ones. The read halts 4 residues ahead of the CDR3 end, with the missing end drawn from the germline J gene. This chain connects TRBV1 to TRBJ2-3, with TRBD1 matching 8 bases. This CDR3 region has 14 residues. V dropped 3 bases and J dropped 4; count of bases not matched to a gene: 3. CDR1 and CDR2 (germline): NSQYPW, LRSPGD (reference sequence). CDR3 DNA (partial): TGCACCTGCAGTGCCAGGGGGCGGACAGAA. Protein: CTCSARGRTE. Given in full, the CDR3 is CTCSARGRTETLYF.

This clone was seen more than once but under ten times. Germline and genes: mouse. The read halts 4 residues ahead of the CDR3 end, with the missing end drawn from the germline J gene. V gene TRBV1 combines with J gene TRBJ1-1; 9 bases are a match to TRBD1. The J segment lost 4 bases and the V segment lost 1 base, leaving 4 bases of the junction unmatched. CDR3 length: 15 residues. The germline CDR1 and CDR2 sequences are NSQYPW and LRSPGD (reference sequence). The chain's CDR3 is CTCSAVTGGTTEVFF. The part of the CDR3 DNA that was read is TGCACCTGCAGTGCAGTGACAGGGGGAACCACA. The whole variable domain, remainder taken from reference TRBV1 and TRBJ1-1, is VTLLEQNPRWRLVPRGQAVNLRCILKNSQYPWMSWYQQDLQKQLQWLFTLRSPGDKEVKSLPGADYLATRVTDTELRLQVANMSQGRTLYCTCSAVTGGTTEVFFGKGTRLTVV.

This clone occurred a few times. Mouse gene names and germline throughout. The read falls 4 residues short of the CDR3 end, and the missing part is taken from the germline J gene. J is TRBJ2-1 and V is TRBV13-3; D might be TRBD2 (7 bases). This CDR3 contains 15 residues. Germline assignment: CDR1 NNHDY and CDR2 SYVADS. The CDR3 sequence is CASSEIGGRWAEQFF. The CDR3 DNA, read in part, is TGTGCCAGCAGTGAAATCGGGGGGCGCTGGGCT.

To note about this clone: Gene names refer to mouse genes. The CDR3 end lies 4 residues beyond the end of the read and is filled in from the germline J gene. The chain combines TRBV13-3 with TRBJ2-7, with TRBD2 matching 8 bases. Germline V gene data show CDR1 as NNHDY and CDR2 as SYVADS. The CDR3 consists of 15 residues. J lost 0 bases, V lost 1 base, and 3 bases had no gene match. CDR3 bases read: TGTGCCAGCAGTGATCGCTGGGGGGTCTCCTAT. This gives the protein CASSDRWGVSY. The whole CDR3 sequence reads CASSDRWGVSYEQYF.

Turning to this clone: The germline and genes are mouse ones. The missing CDR3 end, 3 residues past where the read stops, is filled in from the germline J gene. The chain is built from TRBV5 and TRBJ1-6; TRBD1 matches at 8 bases. TRBJ1-6 is an ORF, and what it does is uncertain. Trimming cost V 4 bases and J 7 bases; bases outside gene matches: 6. Germline CDR1 and CDR2: LGHNA and YNLKQL (reference sequence). This CDR3 has 15 residues. The CDR3: CASSPGQGGNSPLYF. The CDR3 DNA, read in part, is TGTGCCAGCAGCCCCGGACAGGGCGGGAATTCGCCC.

Regarding this clone: All gene names here are mouse names. The read comes to an end 4 residues before the CDR3 does, leaving the germline J gene to fill in the end. Other nucleotide sequences in the sample specify the same CDR3. This rearrangement joins TRBV1 to TRBJ2-1; TRBD2 matches 9 bases. CDR1 is NSQYPW, CDR2 LRSPGD, per germline (reference sequence). The CDR3 is 15 residues long. J was trimmed by 0 bases and V by 4 bases; bases with no gene match: 1. CDR3 DNA, as far as it was read: TGCACCTGCAGTGAGACTGGGGGTAACTATGCT. Amino acids: CTCSETGGNYA. The complete CDR3 sequence is CTCSETGGNYAEQFF.

This clone has a handful of counts. Genes and germline are mouse. The read ends 4 residues before the CDR3 terminus; that terminus is restored from the germline J gene. The chain uses TRBV5 and TRBJ2-2, with D perhaps TRBD1 (5 bases). CDR3 length: 14 amino acids. Germline CDR1 LGHNA, CDR2 YNLKQL (reference sequence). V lost 3 bases and J 3 bases, leaving 8 bases between the germline ends. Here the CDR3 reads CASSHQGDTGQLYF. The DNA read from the CDR3 is TGTGCCAGCAGCCACCAGGGTGACACCGGG.

A word on this clone: Gene and germline names: mouse. From the germline J gene comes the end of the CDR3, since the read stops 4 residues before it. Additional DNA sequences in this sample encode the identical CDR3. The chain joins TRBV13-1 to TRBJ2-5; 10 bases fit TRBD1. Germline V gene lookup returns CDR1 NSHNY and CDR2 SYGAGN. This CDR3 has 14 residues. The CDR3 sequence is CASSEDRGRDTQYF. The sequenced CDR3 bases are TGTGCCAGCAGTGAAGACAGGGGGCGAGAC.

As regards this clone: The gene names here belong to mouse. From the germline J gene comes the end of the CDR3, since the read stops 4 residues before it. The chain combines TRBV13-1 with TRBJ1-1, with 7 bases matching TRBD1. V lost 5 bases and J lost 4; bases outside the gene matches: 2. Germline CDR1 NSHNY, CDR2 SYGAGN. The CDR3 runs to 12 residues. The CDR3 sequence: CASRGQTTEVFF. Partial CDR3 DNA: TGTGCCAGCAGGGGACAGACCACA.

The sample holds many counts of this clone. The genes and germline here are from mouse. The CDR3 is cut off 4 residues early in the read; its end comes from the germline J gene. The chain carries TRBV13-1 and TRBJ2-3; possible D gene TRBD1, 6 bases. The germline V and J ends were trimmed by 6 bases and 3 bases, with 8 bases remaining between them. This CDR3 region has 12 residues. The germline V gene has CDR1 NSHNY and CDR2 SYGAGN. The CDR3 DNA, read in part, is TGTGCCAGCACCGGGACAGCAGAA. It is translated as CASTGTAE. The complete CDR3 sequence is CASTGTAETLYF.

This clone was observed at least ten times. The genes and germline here are from mouse. Sequencing ends 4 residues short of the CDR3 end; the germline J gene provides the rest. J is TRBJ2-2 and V is TRBV5; the match to TRBD2 covers 12 bases. This CDR3 has 18 residues. Germline CDR1 and CDR2: LGHNA and YNLKQL (reference sequence). The V gene end was trimmed by 4 bases and the J gene end by 4 bases; junction bases not matched to a gene: 10. Incomplete CDR3 DNA: TGTGCCAGCAGCCCCTCGGGACTGGGGGGATTGATCACCGGG. It is translated as CASSPSGLGGLITG. The entire CDR3 protein reads CASSPSGLGGLITGQLYF.

This clone was picked up a small number of times. Mouse gene names and germline throughout. The CDR3 extends 3 residues past the end of the read, so its final part is completed from the germline J gene. Additional DNA sequences in this sample encode the identical CDR3. This rearrangement joins TRBV1 to TRBJ1-6, with D maybe TRBD1 (6 bases). TRBJ1-6 is an open reading frame whose function is uncertain. This CDR3 is 12 amino acids long. The ends were cut back, 1 base at V and 11 bases at J, with 6 bases in the middle. Germline assignment: CDR1 NSQYPW and CDR2 LRSPGD (reference sequence). Incomplete CDR3 DNA: TGCACCTGCAGTGCAGGGGGGCCGCCC. Protein product: CTCSAGGPP. The entire CDR3 protein is CTCSAGGPPLYF.

The sample holds a few counts of this clone. Gene names follow the mouse nomenclature. The observed sequence ends 4 residues before the CDR3 terminus, with the missing tail filled in from the germline J gene. Other DNA sequences in the sample encode the same CDR3. This chain uses TRBV19 with TRBJ2-7; 9 nucleotides line up with TRBD1. This CDR3 comprises 13 residues. Germline V lookup: CDR1 FNHDT, CDR2 SITEND (reference sequence). This CDR3 is CASSGTGSYEQYF. The CDR3 bases that were read are TGTGCCAGCAGTGGGACAGGGTCTTAT.

For this clone: Mouse germline and gene names are used. The missing CDR3 end, 4 residues past where the read stops, is filled in from the germline J gene. The chain recombines TRBV13-1 with TRBJ2-3, with D possibly TRBD1 on 5 matching bases. Looked up from germline, CDR1 is NSHNY and CDR2 is SYGAGN. This CDR3 is built from 16 residues. V dropped 1 base and J dropped 0 bases, with 12 bases sitting between them. The sequenced part of the CDR3 DNA is TGTGCCAGCAGTGATCCAAGGACACCTAGTGCAGAA. Encoded protein: CASSDPRTPSAE. The CDR3 in full is CASSDPRTPSAETLYF.